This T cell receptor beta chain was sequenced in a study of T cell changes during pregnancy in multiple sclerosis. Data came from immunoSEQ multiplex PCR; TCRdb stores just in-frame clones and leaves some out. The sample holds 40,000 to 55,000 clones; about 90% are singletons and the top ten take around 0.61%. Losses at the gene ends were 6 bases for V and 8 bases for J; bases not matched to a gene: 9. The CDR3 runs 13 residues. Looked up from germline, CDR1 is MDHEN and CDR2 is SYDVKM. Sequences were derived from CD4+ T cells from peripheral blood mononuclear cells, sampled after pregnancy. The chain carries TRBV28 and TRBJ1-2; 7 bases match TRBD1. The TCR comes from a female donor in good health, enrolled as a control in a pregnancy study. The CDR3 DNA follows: TGTGCCAGCAGCCAACGACAGGGTGGCGGCTACACCTTC. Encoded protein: CASSQRQGGGYTF.